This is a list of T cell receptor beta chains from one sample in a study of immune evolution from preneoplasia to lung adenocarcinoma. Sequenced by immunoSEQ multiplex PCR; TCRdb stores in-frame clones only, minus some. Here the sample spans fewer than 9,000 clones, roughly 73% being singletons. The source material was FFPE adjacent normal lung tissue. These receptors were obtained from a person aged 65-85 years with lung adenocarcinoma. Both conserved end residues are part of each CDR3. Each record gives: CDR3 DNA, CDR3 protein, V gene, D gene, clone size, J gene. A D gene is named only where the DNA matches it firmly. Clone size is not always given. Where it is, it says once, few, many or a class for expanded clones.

TGTGCCAGCAGCTACCACGAGCAGTACTTC,CASSYHEQYF,TRBV11-2,.,.,TRBJ2-7
TGTGCCATCATGTCGGTCTCGGGTGTGGGAGACTACGAGCAGTACTTC,CAIMSVSGVGDYEQYF,TRBV10-3,.,few,TRBJ2-7
TGTGCCAGCAGCCCCACCCGTGGGAGGATTCATGAGCAGTTCTTC,CASSPTRGRIHEQFF,TRBV11-2,.,.,TRBJ2-1
TGTGCCAGCAGTGATCTGGGACATGAGCAGTACTTC,CASSDLGHEQYF,TRBV6-1,.,.,TRBJ2-7
TGCGCCAGCAGCCACAGGCAGGGTTACACCGGGGAGCTGTTTTTT,CASSHRQGYTGELFF,TRBV4-1,.,.,TRBJ2-2
TGTGCCAGCAGCGTAGGCCCCTTAGAAGAGACCCAGTACTTC,CASSVGPLEETQYF,TRBV9,.,.,TRBJ2-5
TGTGCCAGCAGCTCGGGACTAGCGGGGGCGCAAGAGACCCAGTACTTC,CASSSGLAGAQETQYF,TRBV13,TRBD2,.,TRBJ2-5
TGTGCCAGCAGCCCGGGGACAGAACAAGAGACCCAGTACTTC,CASSPGTEQETQYF,TRBV5-4,TRBD1,.,TRBJ2-5
TGTGCCAGCAGTTTTAGGGACCAAGAGACCCAGTACTTC,CASSFRDQETQYF,TRBV27,.,.,TRBJ2-5
TGTGCCAGCAGCCAAGTTCACCTTCGACGGCTTACTAGCACAGATACGCAGTATTTT,CASSQVHLRRLTSTDTQYF,TRBV14,.,few,TRBJ2-3
TGTGCCAGCAGCTTCGGACGGGGGAACACTGAAGCTTTCTTT,CASSFGRGNTEAFF,TRBV13,.,.,TRBJ1-1
TGCAGCGTTGAAGAGGACGGGGAAGATGGCTACACCTTC,CSVEEDGEDGYTF,TRBV29-1,.,.,TRBJ1-2
TGTGCCAGCAAGACTTCCACTGAAGCTTTCTTT,CASKTSTEAFF,TRBV2,.,.,TRBJ1-1
TGCGCCAGCAGCCAAGGACAGGGCCCCTTTGGGGACTATGGCTACACCTTC,CASSQGQGPFGDYGYTF,TRBV4-1,TRBD1,.,TRBJ1-2
TGCGCCAGCAGCCAAGATGTTTCCCTCTCCTACAATGAGCAGTTCTTC,CASSQDVSLSYNEQFF,TRBV4-1,.,few,TRBJ2-1
TGTGCCACCAGCAACCTCCCTCAGGGGTGGGGAGAAAAACTGTTTTTT,CATSNLPQGWGEKLFF,TRBV15,.,.,TRBJ1-4
TGTGCCTGGAGTGCCCCCGGGCGGTGGAACAATCAGCCCCAGCATTTT,CAWSAPGRWNNQPQHF,TRBV30,.,few,TRBJ1-5
TGCGCCAGCAGCACCGGGACTAGCGTCTACGAGCAGTACTTC,CASSTGTSVYEQYF,TRBV5-1,TRBD2,.,TRBJ2-7
TGTGCCAGCAGCTTCAACAATGAGCAGTTCTTC,CASSFNNEQFF,TRBV9,.,large,TRBJ2-1
TGTGCCAGCAGTTACGGAGGAGAAAAACTGTTTTTT,CASSYGGEKLFF,TRBV6-6,.,.,TRBJ1-4
TGTGCCAGCAGATCGGAAGGGGGGGCGAAAAACATTCAGTACTTC,CASRSEGGAKNIQYF,TRBV5-5,.,few,TRBJ2-4
TGTGCCAGCAGCCCTCTGACTAGCGGGGGGGCCGATGATACGCAGTATTTT,CASSPLTSGGADDTQYF,TRBV4-2,TRBD2,.,TRBJ2-3
TGTGCCAGCGGCCAGGGAAGCTATGGCTACACCTTC,CASGQGSYGYTF,TRBV7-8,.,.,TRBJ1-2
TGTGCCAGCAGCGTACTCTGGGGGAACACCGGGGAGCTGTTTTTT,CASSVLWGNTGELFF,TRBV9,.,.,TRBJ2-2
TGTGCCAGCAGCTGGACAGGGCCCGCTCCTAATGAAAAACTGTTTTTT,CASSWTGPAPNEKLFF,TRBV6-6,TRBD1,large,TRBJ1-4
TGTGCCAGCAGCTTAGATCTAACAGGGGGCTACGAGCAGTACTTC,CASSLDLTGGYEQYF,TRBV11-2,TRBD1,.,TRBJ2-7
TGTGCCAGCAGCTTATCCCAACGAGAGACCCAGTACTTC,CASSLSQRETQYF,TRBV7-2,.,.,TRBJ2-5
TGCGCCAGCAGTCAGGACAGCAACTATGGCTACACCTTC,CASSQDSNYGYTF,TRBV5-1,.,.,TRBJ1-2
TGTGCCAGCAGCTGGAGCGGGGCCAGCACAGATACGCAGTATTTT,CASSWSGASTDTQYF,TRBV2,TRBD2,once,TRBJ2-3
TGTGCTAGTGGTTTGGACGGTCGGCTAGATACGCAGTATTTT,CASGLDGRLDTQYF,TRBV12-5,.,few,TRBJ2-3
TGTGCCAGCAGTAAGGGGCCGAATGAAAAACTGTTTTTT,CASSKGPNEKLFF,TRBV6-1,.,.,TRBJ1-4
TGTGCCAGCAGCTCAACCAATGAGCAGTTCTTC,CASSSTNEQFF,TRBV7-9,.,.,TRBJ2-1
TGTGCCTGGAAGGGACAGGGAAACCAGCCCCAGCATTTT,CAWKGQGNQPQHF,TRBV30,TRBD1,.,TRBJ1-5
TGTGCCATCAGTGCAGGGACGAGGTCCGAGCAGTACTTC,CAISAGTRSEQYF,TRBV10-3,.,.,TRBJ2-7
TGTGCCAGCAGCCTGGGTCGTGATGAGCAGTACTTC,CASSLGRDEQYF,TRBV13,.,medium-sized,TRBJ2-7
TGCAGCGTTAAGGGGGGCGCGGGGCCGAACACTGAAGCTTTCTTT,CSVKGGAGPNTEAFF,TRBV29-1,.,.,TRBJ1-1
TGTGCCATCAGTGATGAGTGGGGGGGCGAAACAGATACGCAGTATTTT,CAISDEWGGETDTQYF,TRBV10-3,.,.,TRBJ2-3
TGTGCCAGCAGCTTGCTAGCGGGGCTAAAGGATACGCAGTATTTT,CASSLLAGLKDTQYF,TRBV5-6,TRBD2,once,TRBJ2-3
TGTGCCAGCAGCTTGGGGTCCCCAGCTCGGGAAGAGACCCAGTACTTC,CASSLGSPAREETQYF,TRBV5-4,.,.,TRBJ2-5
TGTGCCAGCAGCTTAGGCCTAGCGGGTTCCAATGAGCAGTTCTTC,CASSLGLAGSNEQFF,TRBV7-7,TRBD2,few,TRBJ2-1
TGTGCCAGCCAACCGGACAGGGGAGCAGATACGCAGTATTTT,CASQPDRGADTQYF,TRBV2,TRBD1,.,TRBJ2-3
TGTGCCAGCAGCTTACTCAATAACTATGGCTACACCTTC,CASSLLNNYGYTF,TRBV5-8,.,large,TRBJ1-2
TGTGCCAGCAGCTTAGGGCCGGGGGGGCCCTCGGGCAATGAGCAGTTCTTC,CASSLGPGGPSGNEQFF,TRBV7-6,TRBD2,few,TRBJ2-1
TGCGCCACCCTACGAAGGGAGGGAGTACCTGAAGCTTTCTTT,CATLRREGVPEAFF,TRBV10-2,.,.,TRBJ1-1
TGTGCCAGTAGTATCGTGGCCATGAACACTGAAGCTTTCTTT,CASSIVAMNTEAFF,TRBV19,.,.,TRBJ1-1
TGTGCCAGCTCAATCGGACAGGTTGCCGCCAATCAGCCCCAGCATTTT,CASSIGQVAANQPQHF,TRBV18,TRBD1,.,TRBJ1-5
TGTGCCAGCACCAACGGAGGAGAGACCCAGTACTTC,CASTNGGETQYF,TRBV6-6,.,.,TRBJ2-5
TGCGCCAGCAGTCCTGGACCGGGCGGGTCCCAGCATTTT,CASSPGPGGSQHF,TRBV5-1,.,.,TRBJ1-5
TGTGCCAGCAGCTTGGATCGGGGTTCCACAGATACGCAGTATTTT,CASSLDRGSTDTQYF,TRBV5-4,.,.,TRBJ2-3